A single sample gave rise to the 2 T cell receptor beta chains below, sequenced in a study of CD8 T cells in ankylosing spondylitis. TCRdb reprocessed the 5' RACE reads with MiXCR, giving one entry per CDR3 protein. Among 200,000 to 250,000 distinct CDR3 sequences listed, roughly a tenth were seen once. Source material: blood, either unsorted or a sorted T cell fraction (not recorded which). Every receptor here comes from a male donor with ankylosing spondylitis or in good health (not recorded which).

The sample holds many counts of this clonotype. The CDR3 nucleotides are TGTGCCAGCAGCTTAGGCGTCCAGCGGGGGGACCAAGAGACCCAGTACTTC. Its protein product is CASSLGVQRGDQETQYF. This sequence joins TRBV11-2 and TRBJ2-5, with 9 bases lining up with TRBD2. The CDR3 is made up of 17 amino acids. Germline V gene lookup returns CDR1 SGHAT and CDR2 FQNNGV. Losses at the gene ends were 1 base for V and 0 bases for J; bases not matched to a gene: 6.

Comments on this clonotype: This sequence may be a read error, since a much larger clone differs from it by one base. The J gene is TRBJ1-6, the V gene TRBV7-2, with D possibly matching TRBD1 (6 bases). The ends were cut back, 4 bases at V and 9 bases at J, with 16 bases in the middle. The CDR3 extends over 15 amino acids. The germline gives CDR1 SGHTA, CDR2 FQGNSA. The CDR3: CASSSEGGIRSPLHF. As DNA, the CDR3 is TGTGCCAGCAGCTCAGAAGGGGGGATACGTTCACCCCTCCACTTT.